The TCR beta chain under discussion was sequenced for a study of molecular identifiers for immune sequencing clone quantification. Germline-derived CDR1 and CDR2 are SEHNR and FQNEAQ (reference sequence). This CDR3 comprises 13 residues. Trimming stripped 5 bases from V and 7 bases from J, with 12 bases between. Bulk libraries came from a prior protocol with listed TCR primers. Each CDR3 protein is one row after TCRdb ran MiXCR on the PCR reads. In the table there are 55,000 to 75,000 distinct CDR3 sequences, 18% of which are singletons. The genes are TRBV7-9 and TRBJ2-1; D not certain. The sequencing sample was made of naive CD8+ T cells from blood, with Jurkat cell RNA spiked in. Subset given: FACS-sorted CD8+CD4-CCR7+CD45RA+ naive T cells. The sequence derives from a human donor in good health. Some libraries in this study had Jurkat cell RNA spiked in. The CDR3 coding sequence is TGTGCCAGCAGCCTCGGGTTCGGTAATGAGCAGTTCTTC. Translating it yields CASSLGFGNEQFF.